This T cell receptor beta chain comes out of a study of Ad26.COV2.S vaccination and SARS-CoV-2 variants. Study-level points and caveats: Placebo recipients had lower spike-specific TCR breadth than vaccine recipients. The TCR-based breadth and depth measures might underestimate overall T cell responses.

The CDR3 contains 17 residues. Germline CDR1 is KGHSH and CDR2 is LQKENI. Germline trimming cut 2 bases from V and 0 bases from J; bases unmatched to any gene: 9. Produced via immunoSEQ multiplex PCR; TCRdb's table is partial and in-frame only. The table shows just over 350,000 clones, with 92% occurring only once. About this clone: The antigen is not known.

The material was peripheral blood, obtained after recovery from COVID-19. The source is a human donor who had recovered from COVID-19. This chain links TRBV18 with TRBJ1-2, with TRBD1 matching over 7 bases. The CDR3 loop is CASSPRQGTVSNYGYTF. In DNA, the CDR3 is TGTGCCAGCTCACCAAGACAGGGTACTGTCTCTAACTATGGCTACACCTTC.